What follows are 27 T cell receptor beta chains derived from one specimen sequenced in a study of T cell responses to AZD1222 COVID-19 vaccine. Assay used: immunoSEQ multiplex PCR; TCRdb lists only in-frame clones, some missing. The data hold about 160,000 clones, with approximately 91% observed a single time. The input for sequencing was peripheral blood, taken on day 0 of AZD1222 vaccination. The receptor set was obtained from an adult in good health.

This chain connects TRBV7-2 to TRBJ1-2, with 12 bases lining up with TRBD1. After removal of 4 bases from V and 8 bases from J, the junction contained 8 bases not matched to a gene. The CDR3 has 15 residues. The V gene's germline CDR1 is SGHTA and CDR2 FQGNSA. CDR3 sequence reads: CASSSRGDRGRGYTF. The DNA for the CDR3 is TGTGCCAGCAGCTCGAGAGGGGACAGGGGGCGAGGCTACACCTTC.

The chain joins TRBV28 to TRBJ1-1; TRBD1 aligns across 7 bases. V gave up 8 bases and J gave up 1 base; unmatched junction bases: 7. Germline assignment: CDR1 MDHEN and CDR2 SYDVKM. This CDR3 is 14 amino acids long. CDR3 region: CASLLRQGNTEAFF. The CDR3, as DNA: TGTGCCAGCTTACTAAGACAGGGGAACACTGAAGCTTTCTTT.

V gene TRBV3-1 (or the pseudogene TRBV3-2) combines with J gene TRBJ2-1, with 12 bases identical to TRBD2. V was clipped by 1 base and J by 1 base; unmatched bases: 5. The CDR3 covers 18 residues. In germline, CDR1 is LGHDT, CDR2 YNNKEL (reference sequence). The CDR3 here is CASSQGLAGATSYNEQFF. CDR3 sequence (DNA): TGTGCCAGCAGCCAAGGACTAGCGGGGGCTACTTCCTACAATGAGCAGTTCTTC.

Only a few counts were recorded for this clone. The chain uses TRBV6-5 and TRBJ2-1, with D possibly being TRBD2 (7 bases). The V end lost 9 bases, the J end lost 10 bases, and 13 bases lay between the germline ends. CDR1 and CDR2 (germline): MNHEY, SVGAGI. This CDR3 comprises 11 residues. The CDR3 sequence is CASRRGGEQFF. CDR3 DNA: TGTGCCAGTCGTAGGGGGGGGGAGCAGTTCTTC.

This clone occurred once. The V call is TRBV7-2, the J call TRBJ2-7, with no clear D. Trimming took 1 base from V and 5 from J, leaving 9 bases between them. Germline loops: CDR1 SGHTA, CDR2 FQGNSA. The CDR3 is made up of 13 amino acids. The CDR3 coding sequence is TGTGCCAGCAGCTTAGATGGAAACGACGAGCAGTACTTC. Its protein is CASSLDGNDEQYF.

The rearrangement links TRBV5-1 to TRBJ2-6, with TRBD2 as a possible D gene (6 bases). Looked up from germline, CDR1 is SGHRS and CDR2 is YFSETQ. V lost 2 bases and J 0 bases, leaving 9 bases between the germline ends. The CDR3 runs 16 residues. DNA for the CDR3: TGCGCCAGCAGCTTTGGGACTCGCTCTGGGGCCAACGTCCTGACTTTC. This codes for CASSFGTRSGANVLTF.

V and J are TRBV4-3 and TRBJ2-7, with 8 bases that match TRBD1. CDR3 size: 18 residues. The germline V gene encodes CDR1 LGHNA and CDR2 YSLEER. V shed 2 bases, J shed 6 bases, and the junction held 18 bases outside the gene matches. The CDR3 protein is CASSQRSLAGTGNVEQYF. The CDR3 DNA sequence: TGCGCCAGCAGCCAACGTAGCCTCGCGGGGACAGGTAACGTCGAGCAGTACTTC.

As DNA, the CDR3 is TGTGCCAGCACCGAGGACAGGGGGCGGACTGAAGCTTTCTTT. Its protein product is CASTEDRGRTEAFF. The gene calls are TRBV2 and TRBJ1-1, with TRBD1 identical over 11 bases. The CDR3 has 14 amino acids. The germline V gene has CDR1 SNHLY and CDR2 FYNNEI. With 7 bases clipped from V and 5 bases from J, the junction kept 6 bases outside the gene matches.

On this clone: One end of the junction is discordant with germline, which a read error may explain. The J gene is TRBJ1-2, the V gene TRBV6-5; D gene uncertain. The germline V gene has CDR1 MNHEY and CDR2 SVGAGI. This CDR3 has 12 residues. CDR3 amino acids: CANSYGPGGYTF. In DNA, the CDR3 is TGTGCCAACAGTTACGGCCCGGGAGGCTACACCTTC.

The chain uses TRBV27 and TRBJ1-5, with a possible D match to TRBD1 (5 bases). The CDR3 covers 15 residues. CDR1 MNHEY and CDR2 SMNVEV come from the germline V gene (reference sequence). Trimming took off 6 bases at V and 1 base at J, with 13 bases between the two ends. CDR3 sequence: CASRPSGGSNQPQHF. The CDR3 region has the DNA TGTGCCAGCAGGCCCTCTGGGGGGAGCAATCAGCCCCAGCATTTT.

The chain is built from TRBV12-5 and TRBJ2-7; tentatively, D is TRBD2 (7 bases). Trimming cost V 9 bases and J 5 bases, with 23 bases left between them. The germline V gene encodes CDR1 LGHNT and CDR2 FRNRAP. This CDR3 spans 15 amino acids. CDR3 nucleotide sequence: TGTGCTAGCGGGAAGGGGGGACTAAGGGATAACGAGCAGTACTTC. This sequence encodes CASGKGGLRDNEQYF.

CDR3 protein: CASSLALRLKTNTGELFF. CDR3 DNA: TGTGCCAGCAGCTTAGCGCTGAGACTCAAAACGAACACCGGGGAGCTGTTTTTT. The chain joins TRBV7-2 to TRBJ2-2; D remains unclear. The V end was cut by 0 bases, the J end by 0 bases, with 14 bases between. The germline V gene has CDR1 SGHTA and CDR2 FQGNSA. CDR3 length: 18 residues.

The rearrangement joins TRBV2 to TRBJ1-2; 7 bases agree with TRBD1. CDR1 is SNHLY, CDR2 FYNNEI, per germline. The CDR3 is made up of 13 amino acids. With 7 bases clipped from V and 2 bases from J, the junction kept 4 bases outside the gene matches. The CDR3 loop is CASILTGNYGYTF. Written as DNA, the CDR3 is TGTGCCAGCATCTTGACAGGGAACTATGGCTACACCTTC.

CDR3 region: CASSLNRDRGKEQYF. The CDR3 bases are TGTGCCAGCAGCCTAAACCGGGACAGGGGTAAAGAGCAGTACTTC. The V call is TRBV27, the J call TRBJ2-7; TRBD1 matches 10 bases. There are 15 residues in the CDR3. Germline assignment: CDR1 MNHEY and CDR2 SMNVEV (reference sequence). Losses at the gene ends were 6 bases for V and 7 bases for J; bases not matched to a gene: 12.

V usage is TRBV6-6 and J usage is TRBJ1-3; TRBD1 matches 8 bases. Losses at the gene ends were 0 bases for V and 4 bases for J; bases not matched to a gene: 2. The germline V gene encodes CDR1 MNHNY and CDR2 SVGAGI (reference sequence). This CDR3 spans 15 amino acids. CDR3 in amino acids: CASSYSTGVGNTIYF. CDR3 DNA: TGTGCCAGCAGTTACTCGACAGGGGTGGGAAACACCATATATTTT.

Only a few counts were recorded for this clone. The chain uses TRBV29-1 and TRBJ1-1; the D gene is possibly TRBD1 (6 bases). Per germline, CDR1 SQVTM and CDR2 ANQGSEA. V lost 7 bases and J lost 3, with 12 bases in between. CDR3 length equals 12 residues. The CDR3 DNA sequence: TGCAGCGCTAGGACAGCCTACACTGAAGCTTTCTTT. The encoded protein is CSARTAYTEAFF.

A word on this clone: Other DNA sequences within the sample encode an identical CDR3. The chain links TRBV5-4 to TRBJ2-1, with TRBD1 identical over 9 bases. From germline, CDR1 is SGHNT and CDR2 YYREEE (reference sequence). The CDR3 loop spans 15 amino acids. With V trimmed by 4 bases and J by 0 bases, 2 bases remained unmatched. The chain's CDR3 is CASSGGQGSYNEQFF. CDR3 nucleotide sequence: TGTGCCAGCAGCGGGGGACAGGGCTCCTACAATGAGCAGTTCTTC.

The gene calls are TRBV19 and TRBJ1-5; 8 positions match TRBD1. The germline V gene has CDR1 LNHDA and CDR2 SQIVND (reference sequence). The CDR3 has 14 residues. J gave up 2 bases and V 5 bases, and 2 bases lay outside the gene matches. CDR3 sequence reads: CASSDRGRNQPQHF. As DNA, the CDR3 is TGTGCCAGTAGTGACAGGGGTCGCAATCAGCCCCAGCATTTT.

This clone has only one observation. The chain links TRBV2 to TRBJ1-2; 9 positions agree with TRBD1. The CDR3 consists of 13 residues. CDR1 and CDR2 (germline): SNHLY, FYNNEI. V trimming: 6 bases; J trimming: 8 bases; junction bases outside the gene matches: 7. The CDR3 DNA sequence: TGTGCCAGCAGAACCAAGACAGGGGGAGGCTACACCTTC. It encodes CASRTKTGGGYTF.

This clone was found once. This chain links TRBV2 with TRBJ1-4; a possible D gene is TRBD1 (6 bases). The V end lost 1 base, the J end lost 3 bases, and 9 bases lay between the germline ends. The length of the CDR3 is 15 residues. Germline assignment: CDR1 SNHLY and CDR2 FYNNEI. The CDR3 DNA follows: TGTGCCAGCAGTGAAGGTGGGGGGCCTAATGAAAAACTGTTTTTT. This sequence encodes CASSEGGGPNEKLFF.

The chain has TRBV3-1 (or the pseudogene TRBV3-2) and TRBJ2-3; D remains ambiguous. The V end was cut by 8 bases, the J end by 4 bases, with 7 bases between. The CDR3 runs to 11 residues. CDR1 and CDR2 (germline): LGHDT, YNNKEL (reference sequence). The CDR3 sequence is CASETSDTQYF. CDR3 DNA sequence: TGTGCCAGCGAGACCTCAGATACGCAGTATTTT.

V is TRBV30 and J is TRBJ2-1, with D perhaps TRBD2 (6 bases). The CDR3 covers 14 residues. V dropped 1 base and J dropped 7 bases, with 14 bases sitting between them. The germline gives CDR1 GTSNPN, CDR2 SVGIG (reference sequence). CDR3 nucleotides: TGTGCCTGGAGTGGAGGGAGGTGGGATAATGAGCAGTTCTTC. Translating gives CAWSGGRWDNEQFF.

The chain is built from TRBV7-2 and TRBJ2-5; 8 bases align to TRBD1. Germline lookup yields CDR1 SGHTA and CDR2 FQGNSA. The CDR3 is made up of 15 amino acids. V was pared by 4 bases and J by 2 bases, with 6 bases of the junction left unmatched. DNA of the CDR3: TGTGCCAGCAGCTCCCTTGGACAGGGTCAAGAGACCCAGTACTTC. Residues: CASSSLGQGQETQYF.

This clone was found once. This chain connects TRBV6-2 or TRBV6-3 to TRBJ2-3; the D gene is possibly TRBD1 (5 bases). CDR3 size: 16 residues. Germline loops: CDR1 MNHEY, CDR2 SVGEGT. With 2 bases removed from V and 2 bases from J, the gap between germline ends came to 14 bases. The CDR3 DNA is TGTGCCAGCAGTTACGGTGTGGCAGGGATCACAGATACGCAGTATTTT. This sequence encodes CASSYGVAGITDTQYF.

The V gene is TRBV19, the J gene TRBJ1-5, with 11 bases that match TRBD1. CDR3 length: 15 amino acids. V lost 4 bases, J lost 5 bases, and 4 bases stayed unmatched. Germline V gene lookup returns CDR1 LNHDA and CDR2 SQIVND (reference sequence). This chain's CDR3 is CASSRRTGGDQPQHF. Here the CDR3 DNA reads TGTGCCAGTAGTAGAAGGACAGGGGGCGATCAGCCCCAGCATTTT.

The genes are TRBV27 and TRBJ1-2; D uncertain. Trimming cost V 1 base and J 10 bases, with 13 bases left between them. Germline-derived CDR1 and CDR2 are MNHEY and SMNVEV (reference sequence). This CDR3 contains 13 residues. CDR3 DNA: TGTGCCAGCAGTTTATGGCCAGTACGCGACTACACCTTC. It translates to CASSLWPVRDYTF.

The rearrangement links TRBV7-9 to TRBJ1-1; D not certain. Germline V gives CDR1 SEHNR, CDR2 FQNEAQ (reference sequence). CDR3 length equals 13 residues. V was cut by 5 bases and J by 3 bases, with 10 bases left in between. For the CDR3, the DNA is TGTGCCAGCAGCGGCCGTAGCGACACTGAAGCTTTCTTT. Amino acid sequence: CASSGRSDTEAFF.